The clone carrying this T cell receptor (beta chain) appeared many times. The target antigen is unknown. The TCR beta CDR3 regions underwent amplification using RNA transcripts as the source. The TCR CDR3 was amplified in a first-round RT-PCR using the HTBI primer set. One entry per CDR3 protein results from TCRdb running MiXCR on the multiplex PCR reads. The sample lists about 210,000 distinct CDR3 sequences, 17% occurring once. This record belongs to a study of T cells in Graves' hyperthyroidism and ophthalmopathy. In the study overall: Once the initial diagnosis was made, peripheral blood was obtained before any treatment. Findings and limits, study-wide: Ophthalmopathy was separated from stable hyperthyroidism by a 13 V-J model.

Looked up from germline, CDR1 is MNHEY and CDR2 is SVGEGT. V lost 0 bases to trimming and J lost 2 bases; unmatched junction nucleotides: 10. The CDR3 runs to 18 residues. The gene calls are TRBV6-2 or TRBV6-3 and TRBJ2-1; 7 nucleotides match TRBD2. Material for sequencing was blood. The receptor was isolated from a man aged 50 to 59 with Graves' hyperthyroidism. As DNA, the CDR3 is TGTGCCAGCAGTTACTCCTGGGAGGGACTCCGCCCCTACAATGAGCAGTTCTTC. This codes for CASSYSWEGLRPYNEQFF.